This T cell receptor (beta chain) was documented in a study of shared clonotypes between healthy human individuals. Broader study findings: Naive subsets usually exceeded memory subsets in estimated richness.

Source study methods: ImmunoSEQ yielded junction-only sequences lacking quality scores, so filtering differed. Clones were sequenced by immunoSEQ multiplex PCR, and TCRdb holds only the in-frame ones, with some missing. The D gene and trimming were derived from the DNA, and the V and J assignments and clone size from that table. The sample contains a few million clones, more than 80% of which appear only once. CD45RA+ naive and CD45RA-negative memory subsets were separated from CD4+ cells. As concerns this clone: What it binds is not known.

The clonotype comes from a man aged 18 to 29 in good health. Sequences were obtained from naive CD4+ T cells sorted from blood. The subset here: CD45RA+ positively selected.

The CDR3 coding sequence is TGCGCCAGCAGCCAAAATCTAGCGGGAGGGTCCTACGAGCAGTACTTC. Amino acids: CASSQNLAGGSYEQYF. The V gene is TRBV4-3, the J gene TRBJ2-7, with 12 bases matching TRBD2. The CDR3 loop spans 16 amino acids. The J segment lost 1 base and the V segment lost 2 bases, leaving 3 bases of the junction unmatched. Germline CDR1 LGHNA, CDR2 YSLEER.